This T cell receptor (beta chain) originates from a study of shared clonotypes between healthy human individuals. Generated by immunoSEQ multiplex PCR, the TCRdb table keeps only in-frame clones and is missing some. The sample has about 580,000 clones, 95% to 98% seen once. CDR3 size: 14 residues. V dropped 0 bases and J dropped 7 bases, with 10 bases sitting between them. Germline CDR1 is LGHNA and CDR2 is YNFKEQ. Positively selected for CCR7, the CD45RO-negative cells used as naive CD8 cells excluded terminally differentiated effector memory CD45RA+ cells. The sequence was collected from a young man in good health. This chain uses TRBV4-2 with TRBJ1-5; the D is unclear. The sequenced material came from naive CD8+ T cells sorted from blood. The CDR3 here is CASSQDSGSQPQHF. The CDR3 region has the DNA TGTGCCAGCAGCCAAGATTCTGGGTCCCAGCCCCAGCATTTT.